The clone carrying this TCR beta chain has ten or more counts. The antigen remains undetermined. The data were taken from a study of T cell repertoires in cytomegalovirus infection. On the study more broadly: Public TCR beta signatures were indicative of both CMV infection and a matching HLA type.

Overall study results and limits: CMV-specific TCR beta clonotypes restricted by HLA-C were the ones dominating the ex vivo response.

TCRdb re-called the reads through MiXCR, storing one row per CDR3 protein. The data hold hundreds of thousands of distinct CDR3 sequences, with 35% to 40% observed a single time. The sequenced material came from PBMCs. The sequence came from a human donor in good health (CMV status not recorded). Some clones in this sample may be carry-over from other donors' samples.

As DNA, the CDR3 is TGTGCCAGCAGCAGGACAGGGAAAAATAATTCACCCCTCCACTTT. Its protein is CASSRTGKNNSPLHF. The chain has TRBV6-5 and TRBJ1-6; 8 bases are shared with TRBD1. The V and J ends lost 6 bases and 5 bases, in that order; junction bases with no gene match: 6. Germline V gives CDR1 MNHEY, CDR2 SVGAGI. The CDR3 consists of 15 residues.